The 10 T cell receptor beta chains reported below all come from one sample, sequenced in a study of blood T cell repertoires in COVID-19. Using immunoSEQ multiplex PCR, the repertoire was profiled, and TCRdb retains in-frame clones only, with some absent. The top ten clones hold 1.2% of a sample with around 85,000 clones, around 89% of them seen once. What was sequenced was PBMCs or T cells enriched from blood (not recorded which). The receptor set was obtained from a woman in her fifties or sixties with acute COVID-19.

The J gene is TRBJ1-4, the V gene TRBV4-3; 7 positions match TRBD1. This CDR3 contains 16 residues. V shed 0 bases and J 3 bases; nucleotides not matched to a gene: 4. Germline CDR1 reads LGHNA; CDR2 reads YSLEER. Here the CDR3 reads CASSQDIDRANEKLFF. The DNA for the CDR3 is TGCGCCAGCAGCCAAGATATTGACAGGGCTAATGAAAAACTGTTTTTT.

The J gene is TRBJ1-2, the V gene TRBV2; D gene ambiguous. Trimming pared 4 bases from V and 0 bases from J, leaving 9 bases between. CDR3 length: 14 amino acids. The V gene's germline CDR1 is SNHLY and CDR2 FYNNEI. CDR3: CASSVRRTNYGYTF. The DNA of the CDR3 is TGTGCCAGCAGTGTAAGGAGAACTAACTATGGCTACACCTTC.

The V call is TRBV12-3 or TRBV12-4, the J call TRBJ1-1, with TRBD1 as a possible D gene (6 bases). Trimming stripped 3 bases from V and 9 bases from J, with 11 bases between. The CDR3 is 12 amino acids. This chain's CDR3 is CASSFRTDQAFF. The CDR3, as DNA: TGTGCCAGCAGTTTTAGGACAGATCAAGCTTTCTTT.

The chain has TRBV29-1 and TRBJ1-1; 8 positions match TRBD1. This CDR3 region has 17 residues. Germline CDR1 and CDR2: SQVTM and ANQGSEA. V dropped 5 bases and J dropped 4; count of bases not matched to a gene: 18. The CDR3 here is CSVSGQGSSGGGTEAFF. The CDR3 coding sequence is TGCAGCGTTTCCGGACAGGGAAGTAGCGGGGGGGGCACTGAAGCTTTCTTT.

V and J are TRBV3-1 (or the pseudogene TRBV3-2) and TRBJ2-1, with TRBD2 identical over 7 bases. Per germline, CDR1 LGHDT and CDR2 YNNKEL (reference sequence). This CDR3 is built from 15 residues. With V trimmed by 4 bases and J by 9 bases, 12 bases remained unmatched. CDR3 nucleotide sequence: TGTGCCAGCAGCCCCCTCCCGACTAGCTTCGGTGAGCAGTTCTTC. Its protein is CASSPLPTSFGEQFF.

The V gene is TRBV7-2, the J gene TRBJ1-2; D remains ambiguous. The V gene's germline CDR1 is SGHTA and CDR2 FQGNSA. Trimming removed 1 base at V and 5 bases at J, with 11 bases between. This CDR3 comprises 14 residues. For the CDR3, the DNA is TGTGCCAGCAGCTTAGGTCCGGGGAGTTATGGCTACACCTTC. Translation gives CASSLGPGSYGYTF.

The chain has TRBV30 and TRBJ2-6; D is perhaps TRBD2 (5 bases). Trimming pared 2 bases from V and 2 bases from J, leaving 7 bases between. This CDR3 has 14 amino acids. Germline-derived CDR1 and CDR2 are GTSNPN and SVGIG (reference sequence). The CDR3: CAWSLGAGANVLTF. In DNA form, the CDR3 reads TGTGCCTGGAGTCTCGGGGCTGGGGCCAACGTCCTGACTTTC.

The chain couples TRBV19 to TRBJ2-1; 11 bases are a match to TRBD2. V dropped 5 bases and J dropped 4; count of bases not matched to a gene: 4. CDR1 LNHDA and CDR2 SQIVND come from the germline V gene (reference sequence). This CDR3 contains 15 residues. Here the CDR3 reads CASSATSGAYNEQFF. The CDR3 DNA follows: TGTGCCAGTAGTGCGACTAGCGGGGCGTACAATGAGCAGTTCTTC.

V usage is TRBV29-1 and J usage is TRBJ2-4; the D is unclear. This CDR3 is built from 15 residues. Germline-derived CDR1 and CDR2 are SQVTM and ANQGSEA. V was pared by 3 bases and J by 1 base, with 13 bases between. CDR3 protein: CSVERFPLAKNIQYF. The DNA of the CDR3 is TGCAGCGTTGAGAGATTCCCCCTTGCCAAAAACATTCAGTACTTC.

This clone was seen only once. The chain joins TRBV2 to TRBJ2-1, with 8 positions matching TRBD1. The CDR3 runs 17 residues. V lost 5 bases, J lost 7 bases, and 16 bases stayed unmatched. Germline V gene data show CDR1 as SNHLY and CDR2 as FYNNEI. This CDR3 reads CASSPLDRALLDNEQFF. DNA for the CDR3: TGTGCCAGCAGTCCCTTGGACAGGGCCCTCTTGGATAATGAGCAGTTCTTC.